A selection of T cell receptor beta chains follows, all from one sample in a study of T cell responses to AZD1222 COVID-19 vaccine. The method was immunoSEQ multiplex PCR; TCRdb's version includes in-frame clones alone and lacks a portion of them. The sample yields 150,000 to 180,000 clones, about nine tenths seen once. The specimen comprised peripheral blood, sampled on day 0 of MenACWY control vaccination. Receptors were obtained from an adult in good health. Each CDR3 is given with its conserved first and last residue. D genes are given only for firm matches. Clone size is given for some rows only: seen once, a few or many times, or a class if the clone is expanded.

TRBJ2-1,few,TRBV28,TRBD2,CASSPTPWGTAGINNEQFF,TGTGCCAGCAGTCCAACCCCATGGGGAACAGCGGGGATCAACAATGAGCAGTTCTTC
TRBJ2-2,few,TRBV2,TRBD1,CASSAWTGMNTGELFF,TGTGCCAGCAGTGCCTGGACAGGGATGAACACCGGGGAGCTGTTTTTT
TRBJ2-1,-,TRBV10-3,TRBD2,CAISESSGRGWGNEQFF,TGTGCCATCAGTGAGTCGTCTGGGAGGGGATGGGGCAATGAGCAGTTCTTC
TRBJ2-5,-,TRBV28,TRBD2,CASSLPTSGDFWYQETQYF,TGTGCCAGCAGCTTACCTACTAGCGGGGATTTCTGGTACCAAGAGACCCAGTACTTC
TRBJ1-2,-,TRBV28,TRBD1,CASSSGGAKGYTF,TGTGCCAGCAGTTCAGGGGGCGCGAAAGGCTACACCTTC
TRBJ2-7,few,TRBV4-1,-,CASSQTRSYEQYF,TGCGCCAGCAGCCAGACCCGCTCCTACGAGCAGTACTTC
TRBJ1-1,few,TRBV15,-,CATSRTADTEAFF,TGTGCCACCAGCAGGACGGCCGACACTGAAGCTTTCTTT
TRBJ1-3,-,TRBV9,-,CASSVSTGLGSGNTIYF,TGTGCCAGCAGCGTATCCACAGGGCTCGGTTCTGGAAACACCATATATTTT
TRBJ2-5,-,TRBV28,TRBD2,CASSSNSGGHQETQYF,TGTGCCAGCAGTTCGAATAGCGGGGGCCACCAAGAGACCCAGTACTTC
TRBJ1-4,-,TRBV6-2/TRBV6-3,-,CASSLLRMVGEKLFF,TGTGCCAGCAGCCTCCTGCGGATGGTGGGTGAAAAACTGTTTTTT
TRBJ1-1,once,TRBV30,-,CAWARTLNTEAFF,TGTGCCTGGGCTCGCACGTTGAACACTGAAGCTTTCTTT